This entry features one T cell receptor (beta chain) sequence. This sample is drawn from a study of shared clonotypes between healthy human individuals. TCRdb's table, derived via immunoSEQ multiplex PCR, lists solely in-frame clones and lacks some. The table records 2 million to 2.5 million clones, approximately 96% of them present only once. The sample consisted of naive CD4+ T cells sorted from blood. Subset here: CD45RA+ positively selected. This TCR derives from a man between 18 and 35 years old in good health.

This CDR3 is CASSGGQGASEQYF. The CDR3 DNA follows: TGCGCCAGCAGTGGGGGACAGGGGGCATCCGAGCAGTACTTC. V and J are TRBV5-1 and TRBJ2-7; 12 nucleotides line up with TRBD1. The CDR3 spans 14 residues. Looked up from germline, CDR1 is SGHRS and CDR2 is YFSETQ. Trimming removed 5 bases from V and 6 bases from J; junction bases left unmatched: 6.